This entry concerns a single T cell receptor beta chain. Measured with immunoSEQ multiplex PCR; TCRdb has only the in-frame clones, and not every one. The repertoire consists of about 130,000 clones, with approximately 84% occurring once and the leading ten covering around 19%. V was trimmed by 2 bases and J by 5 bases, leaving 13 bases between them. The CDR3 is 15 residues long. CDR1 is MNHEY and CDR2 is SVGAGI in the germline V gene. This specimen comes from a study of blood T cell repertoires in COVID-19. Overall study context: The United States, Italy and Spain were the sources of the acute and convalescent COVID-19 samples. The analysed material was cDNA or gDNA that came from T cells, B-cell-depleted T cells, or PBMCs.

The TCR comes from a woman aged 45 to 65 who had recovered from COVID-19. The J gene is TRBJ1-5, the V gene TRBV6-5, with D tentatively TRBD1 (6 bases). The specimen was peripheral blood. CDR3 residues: CASSYPGQIDQPQHF. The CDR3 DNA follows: TGTGCCAGCAGTTACCCCGGACAGATAGATCAGCCCCAGCATTTT.